This entry concerns a single T cell receptor beta chain. This specimen comes from a study of T cells in Graves' hyperthyroidism and ophthalmopathy. Regions amplified from RNA transcripts were the TCR beta CDR3 regions. Using the HTBI primer set, a first-round RT-PCR was run on the TCR CDR3. TCRdb called the multiplex PCR reads again in MiXCR, with one record for every CDR3 protein. The sample lists approximately 370,000 distinct CDR3 sequences; about a sixth were seen once. This TCR came from a woman in her 30s with Graves' hyperthyroidism that later progressed to Graves' ophthalmopathy. The sequencing input was blood.

The DNA of the CDR3 is TGTGCCAGCAGCACCACCGCCGGGACAGTCAATTTAGAGGACAATGAGCAGTTCTTC. It is translated as CASSTTAGTVNLEDNEQFF. V usage is TRBV13 and J usage is TRBJ2-1; TRBD1 aligns across 7 bases. The J segment lost 5 bases and the V segment lost 5 bases, leaving 21 bases of the junction unmatched. The germline gives CDR1 PRHDT, CDR2 FYEKMQ (reference sequence). CDR3 length: 19 residues.